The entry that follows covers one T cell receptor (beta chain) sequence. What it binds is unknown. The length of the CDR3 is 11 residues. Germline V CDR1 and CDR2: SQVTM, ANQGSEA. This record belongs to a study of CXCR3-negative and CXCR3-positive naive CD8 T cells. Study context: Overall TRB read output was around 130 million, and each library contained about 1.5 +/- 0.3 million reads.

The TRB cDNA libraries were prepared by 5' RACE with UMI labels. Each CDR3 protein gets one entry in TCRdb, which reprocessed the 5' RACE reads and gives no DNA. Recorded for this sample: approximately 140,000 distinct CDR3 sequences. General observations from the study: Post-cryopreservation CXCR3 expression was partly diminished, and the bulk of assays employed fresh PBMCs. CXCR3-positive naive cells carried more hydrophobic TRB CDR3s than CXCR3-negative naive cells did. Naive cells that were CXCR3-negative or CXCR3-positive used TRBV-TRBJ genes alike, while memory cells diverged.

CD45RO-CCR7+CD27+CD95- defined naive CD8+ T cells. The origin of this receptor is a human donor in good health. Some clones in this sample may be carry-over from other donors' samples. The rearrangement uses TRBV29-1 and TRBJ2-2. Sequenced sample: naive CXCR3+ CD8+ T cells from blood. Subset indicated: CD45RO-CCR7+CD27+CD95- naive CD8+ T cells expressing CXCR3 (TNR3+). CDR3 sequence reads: CSVQAAGELFF.